This TCR beta chain was sequenced for a study of cytomegalovirus exposure and HLA in healthy donors. This clone was found once. The PCR contained 60 Vbeta and 13 Jbeta primers. This table comes from immunoSEQ multiplex PCR, and its TCRdb copy is limited to in-frame clones, with some not included. The sample has around 210,000 clones; around 80% are singletons. CDR3 length: 13 residues. CDR1 and CDR2 (germline): SGHAT, FQNNGV. V dropped 4 bases and J dropped 0 bases, with 6 bases sitting between them. Sequenced material: PBMCs. The chain joins TRBV11-2 to TRBJ1-1, with D possibly matching TRBD1 (5 bases). This clonotype originated in a boy between 10 and 17 years old in good health and CMV-seronegative. CDR3 loop: CASSSTVNTEAFF. The CDR3 bases are TGTGCCAGCAGCTCGACAGTGAACACTGAAGCTTTCTTT.